Below are 3 T cell receptor beta chains sequenced from a single sample in a study of T cell changes during pregnancy in multiple sclerosis. The table came from immunoSEQ multiplex PCR; TCRdb's copy has only in-frame clones and leaves some out. The profile shows roughly 30,000 clones, approximately 87% of them singletons. The sequencing used CD8+ T cells from peripheral blood mononuclear cells, collected after pregnancy. These receptors were taken from a female donor with multiple sclerosis, enrolled in a pregnancy study.

Ten or more counts support this clone. The rearrangement uses TRBV28 and TRBJ2-3; TRBD1 matches at 8 bases. The CDR3 is 16 residues long. The ends lost 1 base at V and 2 bases at J; junction bases unmatched: 5. CDR1 MDHEN and CDR2 SYDVKM come from the germline V gene. This CDR3 reads CASSLFGTGDTDTQYF. In nucleotides, the CDR3 is TGTGCCAGCAGTTTATTCGGGACAGGAGACACAGATACGCAGTATTTT.

V usage is TRBV19 and J usage is TRBJ1-1, with D possibly being TRBD1 (6 bases). The V gene's germline CDR1 is LNHDA and CDR2 SQIVND (reference sequence). Deletions cut 6 bases from V and 8 bases from J, with 10 bases between. The CDR3 contains 11 residues. Written as DNA, the CDR3 is TGTGCCAGTAGCCTCAGGGGAGAAGCTTTCTTT. Encoded protein: CASSLRGEAFF.

The chain uses TRBV4-3 and TRBJ1-1; D is perhaps TRBD1 (5 bases). The germline CDR1 and CDR2 sequences are LGHNA and YSLEER. Trimming took off 0 bases at V and 0 bases at J, with 8 bases between the two ends. The CDR3 runs 15 residues. Here the CDR3 DNA reads TGCGCCAGCAGCCAAGATAAGGGGATGAACACTGAAGCTTTCTTT. Translated, it gives CASSQDKGMNTEAFF.